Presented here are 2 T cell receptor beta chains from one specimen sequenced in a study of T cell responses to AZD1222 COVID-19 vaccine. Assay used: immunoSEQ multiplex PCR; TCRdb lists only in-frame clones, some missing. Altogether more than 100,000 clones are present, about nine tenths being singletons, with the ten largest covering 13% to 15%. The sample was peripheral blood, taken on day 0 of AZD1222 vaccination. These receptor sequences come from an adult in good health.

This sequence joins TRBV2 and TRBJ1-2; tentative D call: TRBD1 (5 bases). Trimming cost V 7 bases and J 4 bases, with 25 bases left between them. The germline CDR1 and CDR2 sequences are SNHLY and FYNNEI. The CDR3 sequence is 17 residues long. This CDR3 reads CASMPLQGTTRLYGYTF. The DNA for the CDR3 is TGTGCCAGCATGCCTTTGCAGGGCACCACTCGCCTCTATGGCTACACCTTC.

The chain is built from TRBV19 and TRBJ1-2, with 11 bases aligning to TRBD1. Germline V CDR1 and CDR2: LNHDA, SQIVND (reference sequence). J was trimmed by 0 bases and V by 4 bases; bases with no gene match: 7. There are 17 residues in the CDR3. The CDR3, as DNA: TGTGCCAGTAGTAGGACAGGGGGCGCCGGAGCTAACTATGGCTACACCTTC. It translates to CASSRTGGAGANYGYTF.